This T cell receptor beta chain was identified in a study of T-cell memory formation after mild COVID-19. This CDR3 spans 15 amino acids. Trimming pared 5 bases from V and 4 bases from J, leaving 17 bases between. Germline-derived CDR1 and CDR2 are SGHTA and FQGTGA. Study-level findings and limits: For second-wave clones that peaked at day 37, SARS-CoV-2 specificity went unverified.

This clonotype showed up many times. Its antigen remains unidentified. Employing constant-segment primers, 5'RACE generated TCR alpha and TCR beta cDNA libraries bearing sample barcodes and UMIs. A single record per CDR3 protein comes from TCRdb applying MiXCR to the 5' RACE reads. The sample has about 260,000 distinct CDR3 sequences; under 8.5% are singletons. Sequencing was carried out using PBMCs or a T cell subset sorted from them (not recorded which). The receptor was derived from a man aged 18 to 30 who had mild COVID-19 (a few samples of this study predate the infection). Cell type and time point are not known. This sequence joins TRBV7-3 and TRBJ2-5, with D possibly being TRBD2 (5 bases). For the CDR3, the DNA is TGTGCCAGCAGCCCCGAGGCGGGTTTGGGAGAGACCCAGTACTTC. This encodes CASSPEAGLGETQYF.